What follows are 8 T cell receptor beta chains derived from one specimen sequenced in a study of T-cell memory formation after mild COVID-19 (dated by TCRdb to the early 2020s). Preparation of the library involved 5' RACE. The sequencing machine was an Illumina NovaSeq 6000. Using fastp at Q25 and MiXCR, TCRdb reprocessed the public reads and kept productive beta chains. Duplicate CDR3 protein sequences are folded into a single record with the most common DNA and genes. For this sample the table gives 350,000 to 400,000 distinct CDR3 sequences, of which approximately 15% were detected only once. Around 21% of the sample lies in the top ten. Sequenced input: PBMCs or a T cell subset sorted from them (not recorded which). The receptors come from a man between 18 and 29 years old who had mild COVID-19 (a few samples of this study predate the infection). The sample titles of this study are shuffled in the database, so cell type and time point are left out; the donor was told from shared clones.

The sample holds many counts of this clonotype. The rearrangement uses TRBV18 and TRBJ1-1; D gene ambiguous. Trimming left V 2 bases short and J 0 bases short, with 7 bases between. CDR1 and CDR2 from the germline V gene are KGHSH and LQKENI. The CDR3 has 14 residues. In nucleotides, the CDR3 is TGTGCCAGCTCACCAAGGAATTTGAACACTGAAGCTTTCTTT. Translating it yields CASSPRNLNTEAFF.

The chain recombines TRBV7-3 with TRBJ2-1; 8 bases are a match to TRBD1. Looked up from germline, CDR1 is SGHTA and CDR2 is FQGTGA. This CDR3 has 14 residues. V was clipped by 2 bases and J by 9 bases; unmatched bases: 6. The CDR3: CASSLGTGNPEQFF. Written as DNA, the CDR3 is TGTGCCAGCAGCTTAGGGACAGGAAATCCTGAGCAGTTCTTC.

This clonotype came up a few times. The chain is built from TRBV5-6 and TRBJ2-7; 10 bases align to TRBD2. Germline CDR1 SGHDT, CDR2 YYEEEE. The CDR3 has 15 residues. V gave up 4 bases and J gave up 7 bases; unmatched junction bases: 11. For the CDR3, the DNA is TGTGCCAGCAGCCTGGGAATACTAGCGGGGAAGGAGCAGTACGTC. This sequence encodes CASSLGILAGKEQYV.

This clonotype has a handful of counts. This chain uses TRBV11-3 with TRBJ2-1; perhaps TRBD2 as D (5 bases). The CDR3 loop spans 12 amino acids. Looked up from germline, CDR1 is SGHNT and CDR2 is YENEEA. The germline V and J ends were trimmed by 6 bases and 9 bases, with 12 bases remaining between them. The CDR3 DNA follows: TGTGCCAGCAGTAACGGGGTCGGTGAGCAGTTCTTC. Translation: CASSNGVGEQFF.

The table lists this clonotype with a count of one. This chain connects TRBV12-3 or TRBV12-4 to TRBJ1-5, with no clear D. V shed 5 bases and J shed 3 bases, with 14 bases lying between them. The CDR3 is 15 residues long. CDR3 DNA sequence: TGTGCCAGCAGTGAAGTAGAGGTACCCAATCAGCCCCAGCATTTT. Amino acid sequence: CASSEVEVPNQPQHF.

The V call is TRBV9, the J call TRBJ1-1, with D uncertain. This CDR3 is 14 amino acids long. The ends were cut back, 2 bases at V and 1 base at J, with 9 bases in the middle. Germline CDR1 is SGDLS and CDR2 is YYNGEE. The CDR3 DNA sequence: TGTGCCAGCAGCGTGCAGGCATCGAACACTGAAGCTTTCTTT. Translation gives CASSVQASNTEAFF.

This clonotype occurred a few times. The chain employs TRBV11-2 and TRBJ2-7, with 7 bases aligning to TRBD1. The junction had 4 bases not matched to a gene; V was cut back by 1 base and J by 1 base. This CDR3 spans 15 amino acids. Germline CDR1 is SGHAT and CDR2 is FQNNGV. The CDR3: CASSLGGGLSYEQYF. CDR3 nucleotides: TGTGCCAGCAGCTTAGGAGGGGGCTTATCCTACGAGCAGTACTTC.

This clonotype was seen more than once but under ten times. The chain has TRBV6-6 and TRBJ2-1; D call uncertain. With 6 bases removed from V and 0 bases from J, the gap between germline ends came to 9 bases. CDR1 and CDR2 from the germline V gene are MNHNY and SVGAGI (reference sequence). This CDR3 has 14 residues. The CDR3 reads CASSALSSYNEQFF. The CDR3 region has the DNA TGTGCCAGCAGCGCCTTAAGCTCCTACAATGAGCAGTTCTTC.